This TCR beta chain emerged from a study of graft-versus-host responses after intestinal transplantation. Study-wide findings and caveats: Allografts of patients with graft-donor T cell macrochimerism showed high graft-versus-host to host-versus-graft clone ratios. Early post-transplant HvG declines were associated with peak circulating GvH clone levels.

The CDR3 totals 16 residues. Germline lookup yields CDR1 SGHTA and CDR2 FQGNSA. The V gene lost 1 base and the J gene lost 0 bases, with 10 bases spanning the gap. Assay: immunoSEQ multiplex PCR; the TCRdb copy retains only in-frame clones and omits some. Of about 86,000 clones detected, roughly nine tenths appear once; the ten largest clones hold approximately 0.28%. A remark on this clone: Its antigen remains unidentified.

The V gene is TRBV7-2, the J gene TRBJ1-3; D unclear. The clonotype originates from a human donor who was the organ donor for an intestinal transplant. The sequenced sample was unstimulated CD4+ T cells sorted from spleen or lymph node cells, obtained before transplant. The CDR3 spells CASSLVSGSSGNTIYF. In nucleotides, the CDR3 is TGTGCCAGCAGCTTAGTATCCGGGAGCTCTGGAAACACCATATATTTT.